The rows below give T cell receptor beta chains drawn from one sample of a study of blood T cell repertoires in COVID-19. Assay used: immunoSEQ multiplex PCR; TCRdb lists only in-frame clones, some missing. The sample has some 59,000 clones; roughly 87% are singletons. Sequences were obtained from peripheral blood. These receptor sequences come from a man between 60 and 75 years old with acute or convalescent COVID-19. The CDR3 runs from the conserved cysteine through the conserved F or W. The order of the fields is clone size, J gene, V gene, D gene, CDR3 protein, CDR3 DNA. The D gene is left open where the match is weak. Some rows mark clone size as missing; the rest say once, few, many or name a class of expanded clone.

.,TRBJ2-1,TRBV7-9,TRBD2,CASSFGSSGVGEQFF,TGTGCCAGCAGCTTTGGTTCTAGCGGGGTGGGTGAGCAGTTCTTC
.,TRBJ1-2,TRBV2,.,CASRETVEGGYTF,TGTGCCAGCAGGGAAACAGTGGAGGGGGGCTACACCTTC
.,TRBJ1-5,TRBV24-1,TRBD1,CATKERTGGQPQHF,TGTGCCACCAAGGAAAGGACAGGGGGCCAGCCCCAGCATTTT
.,TRBJ1-1,TRBV30,.,CAWRSTQGTEAFF,TGTGCCTGGAGGTCGACCCAGGGTACTGAAGCTTTCTTT
.,TRBJ2-3,TRBV4-1,.,CASSQDTGDSRSTDTQYF,TGCGCCAGCAGCCAAGATACGGGAGACAGCAGGAGCACAGATACGCAGTATTTT
.,TRBJ2-3,TRBV5-1,.,CASSLAGTYSDTQYF,TGCGCCAGCAGCTTGGCAGGAACCTACTCAGATACGCAGTATTTT
.,TRBJ1-1,TRBV7-9,.,CASSQGSPEAFF,TGTGCCAGCAGTCAGGGTTCCCCTGAAGCTTTCTTT
.,TRBJ1-4,TRBV4-2,.,CASSQEWAGSSEKLFF,TGTGCCAGCAGCCAAGAGTGGGCAGGGTCATCTGAAAAACTGTTTTTT
.,TRBJ1-4,TRBV4-2,TRBD1,CASSQDTGTGGEKLFF,TGTGCCAGCAGCCAAGATACCGGTACAGGGGGAGAAAAACTGTTTTTT
.,TRBJ2-3,TRBV2,.,CASSVTGDTQYF,TGTGCCAGCAGTGTCACCGGGGATACGCAGTATTTT
.,TRBJ2-3,TRBV2,.,CASSESLQNTQYF,TGTGCCAGCAGTGAATCTCTACAGAATACGCAGTATTTT
.,TRBJ2-1,TRBV11-2,.,CASSLARTTYEQFF,TGTGCCAGCAGCTTAGCTAGAACTACCTATGAGCAGTTCTTC
.,TRBJ1-6,TRBV25-1,TRBD1,CASSESPLTGTHSPLHF,TGTGCCAGCAGTGAATCCCCCTTGACAGGGACCCACTCACCCCTCCACTTT
.,TRBJ1-3,TRBV27,.,CASSLGRAGNTIYF,TGTGCCAGCAGTTTAGGCCGGGCTGGAAACACCATATATTTT
.,TRBJ2-1,TRBV7-2,.,CASSLEITVKEQFF,TGTGCCAGCAGCTTAGAGATCACAGTCAAAGAGCAGTTCTTC
.,TRBJ2-3,TRBV11-3,.,CASSSQGGSTDTQYF,TGTGCCAGCAGCTCCCAGGGAGGTTCCACAGATACGCAGTATTTT
.,TRBJ1-2,TRBV12-3/TRBV12-4,.,CASSLGTDYGYTF,TGTGCCAGCAGTTTAGGGACAGACTATGGCTACACCTTC
.,TRBJ2-1,TRBV20-1,.,CSLWRNEQFF,TGCAGTCTTTGGCGGAATGAGCAGTTCTTC
once,TRBJ1-1,TRBV13,TRBD1,CASSGQVMNTEAFF,TGTGCCAGCAGTGGACAGGTCATGAACACTGAAGCTTTCTTT
.,TRBJ2-1,TRBV6-4,TRBD2,CASSATSGRYNEQFF,TGTGCCAGCAGTGCCACTAGCGGAAGATACAATGAGCAGTTCTTC